Following are 25 T cell receptor beta chains from one sample sequenced in a study of blood T cells in healthy people across ages. Then a second PCR, running about 6 to 12 cycles, was carried out with a sample-barcoded 5' primer and a J-beta primer mix. TCRdb ran MiXCR on the 5' RACE reads and lists one entry per CDR3 protein. The sample includes 850,000 to 1,100,000 distinct CDR3 sequences, around two fifths seen only once; the top ten take around 12%. Sequenced: blood. These receptor sequences come from a young man in good health.

This clonotype was detected only a few times. The rearrangement links TRBV6-2 or TRBV6-3 to TRBJ2-3; 10 nucleotides align to TRBD2. V was clipped by 4 bases and J by 3 bases; unmatched bases: 7. Germline V gives CDR1 MNHEY, CDR2 SVGEGT. The CDR3 is 16 residues long. CDR3 in amino acids: CASSSPGLASTDTQYF. The CDR3 DNA follows: TGTGCCAGCAGTTCCCCGGGACTAGCGTCAACAGATACGCAGTATTTT.

This clonotype was seen a few times. V gene TRBV9 combines with J gene TRBJ1-2, with D possibly TRBD1 on 5 matching bases. The CDR3 has 15 residues. Trimming removed 0 bases at V and 3 bases at J, with 12 bases between. Germline V gives CDR1 SGDLS, CDR2 YYNGEE. CDR3 in amino acids: CASSVVHPGDYGYTF. CDR3 nucleotide sequence: TGTGCCAGCAGCGTAGTACACCCGGGGGACTATGGCTACACCTTC.

This clonotype was recorded a few times. The rearrangement links TRBV20-1 to TRBJ1-2; 9 positions match TRBD1. This CDR3 contains 14 residues. With V trimmed by 3 bases and J by 4 bases, 6 bases remained unmatched. The germline gives CDR1 DFQATT, CDR2 SNEGSKA (reference sequence). The CDR3 DNA reads as TGCAGTGCTAGTCGGACAGGGGACATCTATGGCTACACCTTC. Amino acids: CSASRTGDIYGYTF.

As to this clonotype: Germline is not matched at one junction end, which may reflect a read error. This sequence joins TRBV20-1 and TRBJ2-3, with TRBD2 matching 8 bases. This CDR3 has 14 residues. Germline V gene sequence: CDR1 DFQATT, CDR2 SNEGSKA (reference sequence). CDR3 sequence: CNAKRGTDTDTQYF. CDR3 coding DNA: TGCAATGCTAAGCGGGGGACGGACACAGATACGCAGTATTTT.

This clonotype occurred a few times. V usage is TRBV7-2 and J usage is TRBJ2-1; the D is unclear. Germline V lookup: CDR1 SGHTA, CDR2 FQGNSA. V lost 4 bases to trimming and J lost 7 bases, with 14 bases between them. This CDR3 is 14 amino acids long. DNA for the CDR3: TGTGCCAGCAGCTATAGGACGGATTCTAATGAGCAGTTCTTC. This sequence encodes CASSYRTDSNEQFF.

This clonotype came up a few times. The J gene is TRBJ2-4, the V gene TRBV5-6; D gene ambiguous. The J call may be in error: the DNA end matches TRBJ2-7 better. CDR3 length: 14 residues. Germline V CDR1 and CDR2: SGHDT, YYEEEE. CDR3: CASSFRETFYEQYF. In nucleotides, the CDR3 is TGTGCCAGCAGCTTCAGAGAGACTTTCTACGAGCAGTACTTC.

This clonotype was counted between two and nine times. The V and J genes are TRBV25-1 and TRBJ2-7; D perhaps matches TRBD1 (7 bases). V lost 6 bases to trimming and J lost 7 bases, with 19 bases between them. The germline V gene has CDR1 MGHDK and CDR2 SYGVNS. CDR3 size: 14 residues. The CDR3, as DNA: TGTGCCAGCAGCCGACAGGGAGGCCTCGAGGAGCAGTACTTC. It specifies CASSRQGGLEEQYF.

Only one count was recorded for this clonotype. It may be a read error: a sequence one base away is much more abundant. The rearrangement joins TRBV2 to TRBJ2-2, with 8 positions matching TRBD1. Germline CDR1 SNHLY, CDR2 FYNNEI. This CDR3 has 15 amino acids. The CDR3 here is CAGSPQGDNTGELFF. DNA of the CDR3: TGTGCCGGCAGCCCACAGGGGGATAACACCGGGGAGCTGTTTTTT.

This sequence joins TRBV5-6 and TRBJ2-2; D remains unclear. CDR3 length equals 13 residues. CDR1 is SGHDT, CDR2 YYEEEE, per germline. Between the trimmed V and J ends, which lost 4 bases and 3 bases, there was a span of 7 bases. CDR3 in amino acids: CASSRPHTGELFF. In nucleotides, the CDR3 is TGTGCCAGCAGCCGACCACACACCGGGGAGCTGTTTTTT.

This clonotype has only a few counts. V usage is TRBV12-3 or TRBV12-4 and J usage is TRBJ2-5; D may be TRBD1 (5 bases). The CDR3 runs 13 residues. Trimming left V 3 bases short and J 4 bases short, with 9 bases between. In nucleotides, the CDR3 is TGTGCCAGCAGTTTTGACCAGGGAGAGACCCAGTACTTC. The encoded protein is CASSFDQGETQYF.

The V and J genes are TRBV2 and TRBJ2-2; D is possibly TRBD1 (6 bases). V shed 9 bases and J shed 0 bases, with 8 bases lying between them. The germline V gene has CDR1 SNHLY and CDR2 FYNNEI. This CDR3 comprises 13 residues. The CDR3 DNA reads as TGTGCCAGTGGGACATCGAACACCGGGGAGCTGTTTTTT. This sequence encodes CASGTSNTGELFF.

Turning to this clonotype: The junction differs from germline at one of its ends, possibly a read error. The CDR3 sequence is CAGSVKAGQETQYF. As DNA, the CDR3 is TGTGCCGGCAGCGTAAAAGCAGGGCAAGAGACCCAGTACTTC. V gene TRBV9 combines with J gene TRBJ2-5; D might be TRBD1 (5 bases). The length of the CDR3 is 14 residues. CDR1 is SGDLS, CDR2 YYNGEE, per germline.

J is TRBJ1-5 and V is TRBV19; TRBD1 matches at 9 bases. From germline, CDR1 is LNHDA and CDR2 SQIVND (reference sequence). There are 15 residues in the CDR3. The junction had 5 bases not matched to a gene; V was cut back by 8 bases and J by 0 bases. The CDR3 spells CASRDRGYSNQPQHF. CDR3 DNA: TGTGCCAGTCGCGACAGGGGGTATAGCAATCAGCCCCAGCATTTT.

This chain links TRBV10-3 with TRBJ1-2, with 7 nucleotides matching TRBD1. Germline V lookup: CDR1 ENHRY, CDR2 SYGVKD. The CDR3 is 11 amino acids. V trimming: 11 bases; J trimming: 3 bases; junction bases outside the gene matches: 3. The CDR3 sequence is CALQGDYGYTF. The CDR3 DNA sequence: TGTGCCCTCCAGGGGGACTATGGCTACACCTTC.

This clonotype has just a few counts. The V call is TRBV7-2, the J call TRBJ2-1; weak D call: TRBD1 (6 bases). Germline V gene sequence: CDR1 SGHTA, CDR2 FQGNSA. The CDR3 spans 16 residues. V was cut by 1 base and J by 4 bases, with 14 bases left in between. CDR3: CASSLGTAVPYNEQFF. CDR3 coding DNA: TGTGCCAGCAGCTTAGGGACAGCTGTCCCTTACAATGAGCAGTTCTTC.

The rearrangement uses TRBV5-1 and TRBJ2-1; D unclear. V was shortened by 0 bases and J by 14 bases, with 18 bases between the two germline ends. There are 14 residues in the CDR3. Germline V lookup: CDR1 SGHRS, CDR2 YFSETQ. Written as DNA, the CDR3 is TGCGCCAGCAGCTTGGGTGAGGATATAGGATCGAAGTTCTTC. Residues: CASSLGEDIGSKFF.

The genes are TRBV4-3 and TRBJ2-7; a possible D gene is TRBD1 (6 bases). The CDR3 contains 16 residues. Trimming removed 0 bases at V and 2 bases at J, with 14 bases between. Germline lookup yields CDR1 LGHNA and CDR2 YSLEER. The CDR3 nucleotides are TGCGCCAGCAGCCAAGAACCGTCCAGGGGTGCCTACGAGCAGTACTTC. The encoded protein is CASSQEPSRGAYEQYF.

This clonotype was recorded a few times. The gene calls are TRBV7-3 and TRBJ1-1; TRBD1 aligns across 9 bases. CDR3 length equals 15 residues. Germline CDR1 is SGHTA and CDR2 is FQGTGA. V shed 2 bases and J 2 bases; nucleotides not matched to a gene: 3. The CDR3 sequence: CASSLGTGRNTEAFF. The CDR3 DNA reads TGTGCCAGCAGCTTAGGGACAGGGAGAAACACTGAAGCTTTCTTT.

This clonotype was observed a few times. The V and J genes are TRBV14 and TRBJ2-5; no firm D call. V lost 4 bases, J lost 11 bases, and 17 bases lay in between. Looked up from germline, CDR1 is SGHDN and CDR2 is FVKESK. This CDR3 comprises 13 residues. DNA of the CDR3: TGTGCCAGCAGCCCAGAAATTGAGCAGGAGCAGTACTTC. Translating it yields CASSPEIEQEQYF.

The chain joins TRBV27 to TRBJ2-2, with TRBD2 matching 7 bases. The V gene end was trimmed by 5 bases and the J gene end by 2 bases; junction bases not matched to a gene: 11. Germline V gene data show CDR1 as MNHEY and CDR2 as SMNVEV (reference sequence). This CDR3 has 17 amino acids. The CDR3 DNA follows: TGTGCCAGCAGTCCCCCAAGATCGGGGGGTAACACCGGGGAGCTGTTTTTT. Residues: CASSPPRSGGNTGELFF.

This clonotype was seen a handful of times. This chain joins TRBV29-1 and TRBJ2-2, with D maybe TRBD1 (6 bases). The CDR3 runs to 18 residues. The V end was cut by 6 bases, the J end by 6 bases, with 29 bases between. CDR1 and CDR2 (germline): SQVTM, ANQGSEA. The CDR3 region has the DNA TGCAGCGTAAAACAGACAGGCCCCCTCTTAGCTTCCCCCGGGGAGCTGTTTTTT. This codes for CSVKQTGPLLASPGELFF.

The chain recombines TRBV5-1 with TRBJ1-2, with D uncertain. Germline values: CDR1 SGHRS, CDR2 YFSETQ. This CDR3 is 14 amino acids long. V lost 0 bases and J lost 8, with 14 bases in between. CDR3 sequence (DNA): TGCGCCAGCAGCTTGGGCCAACCGGAGGGAGGCTACACCTTC. Translation gives CASSLGQPEGGYTF.

The CDR3 here is CSARVAEGPYEQYF. CDR3 DNA: TGCAGTGCTAGAGTGGCTGAGGGGCCCTACGAGCAGTACTTC. V and J are TRBV20-1 and TRBJ2-7; either TRBD1 or TRBD2 may fit D (5 bases each). CDR1 and CDR2 (germline): DFQATT, SNEGSKA (reference sequence). V lost 1 base, J lost 2 bases, and 12 bases lay in between. CDR3 length: 14 residues.

This clonotype was found once. The chain recombines TRBV19 with TRBJ1-1; a weak D match, TRBD1 (5 bases). This CDR3 region has 17 residues. Trimming removed 3 bases at V and 0 bases at J, with 17 bases between. Germline CDR1 is LNHDA and CDR2 is SQIVND (reference sequence). The CDR3 DNA sequence: TGTGCCAGTAGTATCCTCCGGACAAAGAGTATGAACACTGAAGCTTTCTTT. Residues: CASSILRTKSMNTEAFF.

The chain is built from TRBV24-1 and TRBJ2-4; D may correspond to TRBD1 or TRBD2 (6 bases each). Germline CDR1 and CDR2: KGHDR and SFDVKD. Trimming removed 3 bases from V and 13 bases from J, with 24 bases in between. This CDR3 spans 16 amino acids. CDR3 coding DNA: TGTGCCACCAGTGATCCAAGGGGGGCGTCCCTCAATGAGCAGTACTTC. Encoded protein: CATSDPRGASLNEQYF.